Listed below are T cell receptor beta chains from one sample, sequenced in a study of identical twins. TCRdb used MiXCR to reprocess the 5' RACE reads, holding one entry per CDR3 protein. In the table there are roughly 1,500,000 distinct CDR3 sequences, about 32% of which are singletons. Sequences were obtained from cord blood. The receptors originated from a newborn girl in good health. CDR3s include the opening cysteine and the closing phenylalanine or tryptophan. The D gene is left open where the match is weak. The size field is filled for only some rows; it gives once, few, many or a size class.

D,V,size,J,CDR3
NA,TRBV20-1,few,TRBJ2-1,CSASLGGYNEQFF
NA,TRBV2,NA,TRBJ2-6,CASSLTEGSVLTF
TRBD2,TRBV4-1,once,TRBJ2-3,CASSLGGTSFTDTQYF
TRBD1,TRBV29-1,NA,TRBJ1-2,CSVRVQGANYGYTF
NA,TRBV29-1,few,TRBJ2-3,CSVEVRVRTDTQYF
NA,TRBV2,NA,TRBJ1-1,CAKQGTEAFF
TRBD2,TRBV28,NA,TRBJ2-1,CASGLRGGMNEQFF
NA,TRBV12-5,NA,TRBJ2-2,CASGGDTGGLFF
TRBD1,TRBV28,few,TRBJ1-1,CASPPRDRVNTEAFF
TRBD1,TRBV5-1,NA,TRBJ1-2,CASSLPTGDGYTF
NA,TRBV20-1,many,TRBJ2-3,CNLEYSSTDTQYF
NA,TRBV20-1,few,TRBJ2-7,CSASRTEQYF
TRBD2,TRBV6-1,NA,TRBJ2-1,CASSERVAGTYYNEQFF
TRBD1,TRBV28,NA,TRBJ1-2,CASRTGSRAGGYTF
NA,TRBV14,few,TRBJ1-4,CASSQEPGGATNEKLFF
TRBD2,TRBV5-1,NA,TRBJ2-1,CASSLSPTSGFNSYNEQFF
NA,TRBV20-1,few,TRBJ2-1,CSARTFNEQFF
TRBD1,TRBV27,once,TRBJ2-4,CASSFNRDRGFWQYF
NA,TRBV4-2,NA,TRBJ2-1,CASSQETGLVIRGPYNEQFF